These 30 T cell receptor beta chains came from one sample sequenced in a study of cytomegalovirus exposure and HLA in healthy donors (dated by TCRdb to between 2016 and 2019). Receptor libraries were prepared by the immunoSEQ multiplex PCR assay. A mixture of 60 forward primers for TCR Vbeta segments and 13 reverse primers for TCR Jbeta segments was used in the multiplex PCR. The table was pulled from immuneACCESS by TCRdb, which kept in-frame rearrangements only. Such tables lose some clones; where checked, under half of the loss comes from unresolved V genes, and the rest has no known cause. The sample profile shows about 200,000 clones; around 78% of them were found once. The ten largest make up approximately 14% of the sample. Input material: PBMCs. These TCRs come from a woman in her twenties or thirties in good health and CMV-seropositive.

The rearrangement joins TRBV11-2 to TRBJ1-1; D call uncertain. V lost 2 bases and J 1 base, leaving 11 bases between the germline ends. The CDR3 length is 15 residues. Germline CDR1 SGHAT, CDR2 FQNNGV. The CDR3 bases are TGTGCCAGCAGCTTAACCGGACTGACGAACACTGAAGCTTTCTTT. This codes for CASSLTGLTNTEAFF.

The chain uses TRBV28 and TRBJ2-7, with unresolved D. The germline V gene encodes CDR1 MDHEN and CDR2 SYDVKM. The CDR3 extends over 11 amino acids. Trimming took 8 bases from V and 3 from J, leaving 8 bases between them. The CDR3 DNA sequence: TGTGCCAGCGTACAATACTACGAGCAGTACTTC. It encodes CASVQYYEQYF.

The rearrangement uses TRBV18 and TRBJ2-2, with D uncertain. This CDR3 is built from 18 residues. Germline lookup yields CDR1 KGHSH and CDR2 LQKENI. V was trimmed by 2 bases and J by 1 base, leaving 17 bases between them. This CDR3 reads CASSPRRIAPENTGELFF. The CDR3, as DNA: TGTGCCAGCTCACCAAGGCGGATCGCTCCCGAGAACACCGGGGAGCTGTTTTTT.

The CDR3 protein is CASRQGREQYF. The CDR3, as DNA: TGTGCCAGCCGACAGGGGAGAGAGCAGTACTTC. The chain employs TRBV27 and TRBJ2-7, with TRBD1 identical over 8 bases. This CDR3 has 11 amino acids. Germline V gene sequence: CDR1 MNHEY, CDR2 SMNVEV (reference sequence). V gave up 8 bases and J gave up 7 bases; unmatched junction bases: 4.

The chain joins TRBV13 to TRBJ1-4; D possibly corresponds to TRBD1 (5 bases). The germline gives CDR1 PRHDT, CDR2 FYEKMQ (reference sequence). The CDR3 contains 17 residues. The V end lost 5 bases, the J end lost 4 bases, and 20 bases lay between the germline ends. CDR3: CASSTRADGRINEKLFF. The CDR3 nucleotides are TGTGCCAGCAGCACCAGGGCCGATGGCAGGATTAATGAAAAACTGTTTTTT.

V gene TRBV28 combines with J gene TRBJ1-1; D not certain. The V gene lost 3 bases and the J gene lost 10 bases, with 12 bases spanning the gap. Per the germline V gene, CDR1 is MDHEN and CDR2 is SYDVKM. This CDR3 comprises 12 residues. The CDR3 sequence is CASSFERAGAFF. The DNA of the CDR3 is TGTGCCAGCAGTTTCGAACGAGCCGGAGCTTTCTTT.

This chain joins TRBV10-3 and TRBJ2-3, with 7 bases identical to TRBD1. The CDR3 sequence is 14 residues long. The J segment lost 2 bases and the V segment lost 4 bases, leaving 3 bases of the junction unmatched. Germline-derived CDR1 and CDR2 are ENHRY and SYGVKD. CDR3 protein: CAISGDSPTDTQYF. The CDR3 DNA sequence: TGTGCCATCAGTGGGGACAGCCCCACAGATACGCAGTATTTT.

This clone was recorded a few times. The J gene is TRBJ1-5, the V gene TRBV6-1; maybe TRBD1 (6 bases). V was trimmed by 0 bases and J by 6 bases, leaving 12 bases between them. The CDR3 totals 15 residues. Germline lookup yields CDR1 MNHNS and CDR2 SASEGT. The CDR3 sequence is CASSEAAGDVQPQHF. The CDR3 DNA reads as TGTGCCAGCAGTGAAGCGGCAGGGGACGTTCAGCCCCAGCATTTT.

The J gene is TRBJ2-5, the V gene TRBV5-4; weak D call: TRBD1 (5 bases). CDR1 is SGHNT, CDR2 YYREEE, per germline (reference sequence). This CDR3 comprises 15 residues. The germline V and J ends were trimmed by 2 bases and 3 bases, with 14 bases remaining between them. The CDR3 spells CASSFLGAPEETQYF. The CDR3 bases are TGTGCCAGCAGCTTCCTAGGGGCCCCGGAAGAGACCCAGTACTTC. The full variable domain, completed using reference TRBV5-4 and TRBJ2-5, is ETGVTQSPTHLIKTRGQQVTLRCSSQSGHNTVSWYQQALGQGPQFIFQYYREEENGRGNFPPRFSGLQFPNYSSELNVNALELDDSALYLCASSFLGAPEETQYFGPGTRLLVL.

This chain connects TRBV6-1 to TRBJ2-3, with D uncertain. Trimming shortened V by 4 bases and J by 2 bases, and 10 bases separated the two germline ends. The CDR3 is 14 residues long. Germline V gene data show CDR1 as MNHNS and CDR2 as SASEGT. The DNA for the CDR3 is TGTGCCAGCAGTGTCCTTCTCCCCACAGATACGCAGTATTTT. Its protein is CASSVLLPTDTQYF.

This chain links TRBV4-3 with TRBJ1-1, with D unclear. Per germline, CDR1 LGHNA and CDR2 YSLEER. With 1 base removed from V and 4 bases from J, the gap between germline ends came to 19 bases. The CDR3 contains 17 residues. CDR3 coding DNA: TGCGCCAGCAGCCAAGCTGCGGTTCTCGGTGGCGGCACTGAAGCTTTCTTT. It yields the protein CASSQAAVLGGGTEAFF.

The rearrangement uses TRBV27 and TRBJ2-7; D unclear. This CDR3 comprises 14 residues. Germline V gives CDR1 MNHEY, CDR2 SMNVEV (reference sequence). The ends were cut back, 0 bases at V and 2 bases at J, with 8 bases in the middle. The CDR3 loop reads CASSLSISPYEQYF. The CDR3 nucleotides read TGTGCCAGCAGTTTATCGATCAGTCCCTACGAGCAGTACTTC.

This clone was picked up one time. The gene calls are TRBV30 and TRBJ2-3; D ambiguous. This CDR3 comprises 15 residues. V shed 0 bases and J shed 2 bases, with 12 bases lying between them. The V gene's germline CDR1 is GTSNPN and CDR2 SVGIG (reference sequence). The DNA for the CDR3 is TGTGCCTGGAGTGTAGAGAATTCTAACACAGATACGCAGTATTTT. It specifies CAWSVENSNTDTQYF.

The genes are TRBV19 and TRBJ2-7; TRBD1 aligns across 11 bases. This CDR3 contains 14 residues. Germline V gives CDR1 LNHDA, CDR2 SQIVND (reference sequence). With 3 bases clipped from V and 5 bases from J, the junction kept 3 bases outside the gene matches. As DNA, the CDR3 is TGTGCCAGTAGTATGGGACAGGGGGTGGACGAGCAGTACTTC. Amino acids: CASSMGQGVDEQYF.

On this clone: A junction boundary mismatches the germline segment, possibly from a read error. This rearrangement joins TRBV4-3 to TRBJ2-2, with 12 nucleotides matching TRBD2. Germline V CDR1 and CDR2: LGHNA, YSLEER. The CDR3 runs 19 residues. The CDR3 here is CASSHSLSSGRAKTGELFF. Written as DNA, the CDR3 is TGCGCCAGCAGCCACTCCCTATCTAGCGGGAGGGCGAAGACCGGGGAGCTGTTTTTT.

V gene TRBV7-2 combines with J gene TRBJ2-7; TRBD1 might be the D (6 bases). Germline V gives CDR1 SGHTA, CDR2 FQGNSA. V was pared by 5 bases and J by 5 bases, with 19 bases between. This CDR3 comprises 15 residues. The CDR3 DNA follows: TGTGCCAGCAGCCCCAATGGTATCGCAGGGGACGAGCAGTACTTC. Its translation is CASSPNGIAGDEQYF.

CDR3 protein: CAWSVRLRLAGDYEQYF. CDR3 DNA: TGTGCCTGGAGTGTACGTTTGAGGCTAGCGGGAGACTACGAGCAGTACTTC. The chain combines TRBV30 with TRBJ2-7; 10 nucleotides align to TRBD2. The length of the CDR3 is 17 residues. The J segment lost 3 bases and the V segment lost 0 bases, leaving 11 bases of the junction unmatched. Germline CDR1 is GTSNPN and CDR2 is SVGIG (reference sequence).

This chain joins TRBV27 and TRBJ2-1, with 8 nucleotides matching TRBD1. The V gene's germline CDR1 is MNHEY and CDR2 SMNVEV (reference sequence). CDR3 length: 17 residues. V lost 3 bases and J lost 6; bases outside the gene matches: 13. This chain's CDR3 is CASSLRRRTGLSNEQFF. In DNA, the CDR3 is TGTGCCAGCAGTTTGCGTCGCAGGACAGGGCTAAGCAATGAGCAGTTCTTC.

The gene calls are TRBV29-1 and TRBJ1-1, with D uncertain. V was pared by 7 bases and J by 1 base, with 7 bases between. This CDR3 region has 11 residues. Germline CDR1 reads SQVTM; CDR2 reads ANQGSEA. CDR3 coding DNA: TGCAGCGCCGCGGGGAACACTGAAGCTTTCTTT. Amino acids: CSAAGNTEAFF. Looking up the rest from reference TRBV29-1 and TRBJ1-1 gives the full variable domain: SAVISQKPSRDICQRGTSLTIQCQVDSQVTMMFWYRQQPGQSLTLIATANQGSEATYESGFVIDKFPISRPNLTFSTLTVSNMSPEDSSIYLCSAAGNTEAFFGQGTRLTVV.

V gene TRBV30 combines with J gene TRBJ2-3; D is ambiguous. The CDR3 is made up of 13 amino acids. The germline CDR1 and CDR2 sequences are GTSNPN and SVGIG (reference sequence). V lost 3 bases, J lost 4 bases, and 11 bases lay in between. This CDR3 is CAWSLLTADTQYF. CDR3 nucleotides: TGTGCCTGGAGCCTTCTAACAGCAGATACGCAGTATTTT.

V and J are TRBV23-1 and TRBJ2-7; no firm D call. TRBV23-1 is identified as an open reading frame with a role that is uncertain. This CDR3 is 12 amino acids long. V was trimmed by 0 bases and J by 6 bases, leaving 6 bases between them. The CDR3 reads CASSQSEREQYF. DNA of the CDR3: TGCGCCAGCAGTCAATCGGAGCGCGAGCAGTACTTC.

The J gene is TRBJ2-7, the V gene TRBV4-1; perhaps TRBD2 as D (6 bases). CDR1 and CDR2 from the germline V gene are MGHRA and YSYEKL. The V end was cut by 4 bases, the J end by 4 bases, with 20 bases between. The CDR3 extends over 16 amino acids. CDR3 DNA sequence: TGCGCCAGCAGCCCGGGACTTTCCCGGAGCGGTTACGAGCAGTACTTC. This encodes CASSPGLSRSGYEQYF.

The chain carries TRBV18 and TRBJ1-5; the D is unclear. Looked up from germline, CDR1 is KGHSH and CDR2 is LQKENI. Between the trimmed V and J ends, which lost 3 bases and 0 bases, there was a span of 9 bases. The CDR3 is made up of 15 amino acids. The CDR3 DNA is TGTGCCAGCTCACCCCAGACTGGTAGCAATCAGCCCCAGCATTTT. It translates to CASSPQTGSNQPQHF.

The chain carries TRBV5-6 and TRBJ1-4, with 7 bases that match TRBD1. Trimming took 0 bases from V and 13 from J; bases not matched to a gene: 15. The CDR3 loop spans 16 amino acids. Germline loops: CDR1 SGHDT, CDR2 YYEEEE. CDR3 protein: CASSLARGQLWDRLFF. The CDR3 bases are TGTGCCAGCAGCTTGGCCAGGGGCCAGCTGTGGGACAGACTGTTTTTT.

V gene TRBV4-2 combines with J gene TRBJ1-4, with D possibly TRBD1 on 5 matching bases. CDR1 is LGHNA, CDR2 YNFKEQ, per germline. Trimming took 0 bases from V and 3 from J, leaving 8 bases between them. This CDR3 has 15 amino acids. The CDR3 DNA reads TGTGCCAGCAGCCAAGACGCGACAGCTAATGAAAAACTGTTTTTT. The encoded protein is CASSQDATANEKLFF.

CDR3 in amino acids: CASSALAAYNEQFF. CDR3 nucleotide sequence: TGTGCCAGCAGCGCGCTAGCGGCCTACAATGAGCAGTTCTTC. This chain connects TRBV5-5 to TRBJ2-1; the match to TRBD2 covers 7 bases. CDR3 size: 14 residues. With 4 bases clipped from V and 2 bases from J, the junction kept 3 bases outside the gene matches. The germline gives CDR1 SGHKS, CDR2 YYEKEE (reference sequence).

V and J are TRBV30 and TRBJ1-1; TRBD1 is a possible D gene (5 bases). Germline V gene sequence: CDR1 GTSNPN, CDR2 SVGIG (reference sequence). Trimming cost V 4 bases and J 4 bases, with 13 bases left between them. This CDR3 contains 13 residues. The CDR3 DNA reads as TGTGCCTGGAAGGAGGGGCGCAGCACTGAAGCTTTCTTT. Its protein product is CAWKEGRSTEAFF.

CDR3 sequence (DNA): TGTGCCAGCAGGGACAGGGGCCACATGAACTATGGCTACACCTTC. It is translated as CASRDRGHMNYGYTF. The chain links TRBV6-1 to TRBJ1-2; 9 positions agree with TRBD1. V lost 6 bases, J lost 2 bases, and 7 bases stayed unmatched. The CDR3 is 15 amino acids. The germline CDR1 and CDR2 sequences are MNHNS and SASEGT.

The CDR3 spells CASSYTPIAGGDEQYF. The CDR3 coding sequence is TGTGCCAGCAGCTATACACCTATAGCGGGGGGGGACGAGCAGTACTTC. V gene TRBV13 combines with J gene TRBJ2-7, with TRBD2 matching over 11 bases. This CDR3 has 16 residues. V shed 4 bases and J 5 bases; nucleotides not matched to a gene: 10. The V gene's germline CDR1 is PRHDT and CDR2 FYEKMQ (reference sequence).

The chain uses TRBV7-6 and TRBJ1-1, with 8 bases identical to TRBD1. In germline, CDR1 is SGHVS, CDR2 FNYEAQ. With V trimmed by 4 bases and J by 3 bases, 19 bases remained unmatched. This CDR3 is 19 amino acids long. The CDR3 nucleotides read TGTGCCAGCAGCTCATCCGGGACAGGACTTGGGGCTGCGGACACTGAAGCTTTCTTT. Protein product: CASSSSGTGLGAADTEAFF.